The TCR beta chain described here comes from a study of T cell repertoires in cytomegalovirus infection. Study in general: It was the public TCR beta signatures that indicated both CMV infection and matching HLA type.

In TCRdb, the reads were re-called with MiXCR into one record per CDR3 protein. The table includes around 490,000 distinct CDR3 sequences, more than 20% detected once. General study results and limits: Summed frequency of shared TCR beta families picked out CMV carriers who also had the relevant HLA. Within the response measured ex vivo, HLA-C-restricted CMV-specific TCR beta clonotypes were dominant.

Details on this clonotype: As yet, its antigen is unknown.

Germline CDR1 and CDR2: MNHEY and SVGEGT. CDR3 length: 14 residues. The germline V and J ends were trimmed by 5 bases and 7 bases, with 15 bases remaining between them. The chain couples TRBV6-2 or TRBV6-3 to TRBJ2-1; the D gene is possibly TRBD2 (5 bases). The clonotype comes from a human donor in good health (CMV status not recorded). Some clones in this sample may be carry-over from other donors' samples. What was sequenced was PBMCs. The CDR3 nucleotides are TGTGCCAGCAGTAGTGTCGGGATGGGGAATGAGCAGTTCTTC. This encodes CASSSVGMGNEQFF.